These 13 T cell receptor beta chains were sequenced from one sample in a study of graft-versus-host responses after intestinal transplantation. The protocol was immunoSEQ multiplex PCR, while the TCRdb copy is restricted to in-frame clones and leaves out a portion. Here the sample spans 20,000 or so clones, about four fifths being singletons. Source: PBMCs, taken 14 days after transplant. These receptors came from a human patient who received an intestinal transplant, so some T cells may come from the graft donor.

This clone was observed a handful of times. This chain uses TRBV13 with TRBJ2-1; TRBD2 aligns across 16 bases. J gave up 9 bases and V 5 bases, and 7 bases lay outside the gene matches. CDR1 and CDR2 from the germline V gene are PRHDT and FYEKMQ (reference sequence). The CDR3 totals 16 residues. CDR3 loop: CASSPRGLAGGVEQFF. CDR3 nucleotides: TGTGCCAGCAGCCCCAGGGGACTAGCGGGAGGGGTTGAGCAGTTCTTC.

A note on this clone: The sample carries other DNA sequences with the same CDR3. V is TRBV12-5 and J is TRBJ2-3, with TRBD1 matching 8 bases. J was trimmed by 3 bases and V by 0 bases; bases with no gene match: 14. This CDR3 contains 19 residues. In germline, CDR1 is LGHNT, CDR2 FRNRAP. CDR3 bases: TGTGCTAGTGGTTTGGTACAAAAATTGACAGGGGATGAAACAGATACGCAGTATTTT. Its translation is CASGLVQKLTGDETDTQYF.

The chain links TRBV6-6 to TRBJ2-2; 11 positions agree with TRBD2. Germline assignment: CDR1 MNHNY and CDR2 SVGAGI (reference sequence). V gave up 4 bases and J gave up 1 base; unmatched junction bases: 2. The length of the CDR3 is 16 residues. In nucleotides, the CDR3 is TGTGCCAGCAGTTTACTAGCGGGAGAGAACACCGGGGAGCTGTTTTTT. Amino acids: CASSLLAGENTGELFF.

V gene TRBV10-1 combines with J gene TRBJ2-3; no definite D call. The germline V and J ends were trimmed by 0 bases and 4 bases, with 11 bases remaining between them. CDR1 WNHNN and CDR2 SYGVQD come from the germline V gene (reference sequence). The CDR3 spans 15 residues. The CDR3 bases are TGCGCCAGCAGTGAGTCCGGATTGGAGCCAGATACGCAGTATTTT. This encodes CASSESGLEPDTQYF.

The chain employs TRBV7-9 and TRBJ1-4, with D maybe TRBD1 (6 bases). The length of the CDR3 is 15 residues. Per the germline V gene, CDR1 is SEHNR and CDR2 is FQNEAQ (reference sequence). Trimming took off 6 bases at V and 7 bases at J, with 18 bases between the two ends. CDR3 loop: CASSVARGYSEKLFF. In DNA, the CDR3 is TGTGCCAGCAGTGTAGCCAGGGGATATAGTGAAAAACTGTTTTTT.

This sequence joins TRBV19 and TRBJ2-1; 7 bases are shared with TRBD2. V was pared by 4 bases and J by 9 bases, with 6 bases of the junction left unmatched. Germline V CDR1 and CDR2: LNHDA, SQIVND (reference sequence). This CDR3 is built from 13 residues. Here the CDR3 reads CASSNKGGLEQFF. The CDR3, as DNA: TGTGCCAGTAGTAACAAGGGAGGGCTTGAGCAGTTCTTC.

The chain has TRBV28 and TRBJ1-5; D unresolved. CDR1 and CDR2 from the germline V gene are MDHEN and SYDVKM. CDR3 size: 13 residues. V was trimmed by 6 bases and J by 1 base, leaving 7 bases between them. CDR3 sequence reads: CASSFDSNQPQHF. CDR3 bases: TGTGCCAGCAGCTTCGACAGCAATCAGCCCCAGCATTTT.

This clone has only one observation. The CDR3 here is CASSLGFGTGAETQYF. Here the CDR3 DNA reads TGTGCCAGCAGCTTAGGGTTCGGGACAGGGGCAGAGACCCAGTACTTC. The gene calls are TRBV7-9 and TRBJ2-5; 10 positions agree with TRBD1. Trimming removed 1 base from V and 4 bases from J; junction bases left unmatched: 6. CDR3 length equals 16 residues. Looked up from germline, CDR1 is SEHNR and CDR2 is FQNEAQ (reference sequence).

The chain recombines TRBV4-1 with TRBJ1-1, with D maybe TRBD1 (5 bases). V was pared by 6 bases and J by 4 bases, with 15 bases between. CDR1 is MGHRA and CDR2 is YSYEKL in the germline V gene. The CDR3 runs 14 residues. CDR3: CASRDPLGGTEAFF. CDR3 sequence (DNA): TGCGCCAGCAGGGACCCCCTGGGGGGCACTGAAGCTTTCTTT.

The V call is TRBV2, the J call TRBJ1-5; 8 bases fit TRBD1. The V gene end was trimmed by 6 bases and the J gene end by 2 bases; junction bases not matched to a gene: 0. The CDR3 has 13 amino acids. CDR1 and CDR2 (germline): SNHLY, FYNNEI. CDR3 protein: CASRTGGNQPQHF. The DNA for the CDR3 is TGTGCCAGCAGGACAGGGGGCAATCAGCCCCAGCATTTT. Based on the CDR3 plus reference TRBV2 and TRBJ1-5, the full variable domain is EPEVTQTPSHQVTQMGQEVILRCVPISNHLYFYWYRQILGQKVEFLVSFYNNEISEKSEIFDDQFSVERPDGSNFTLKIRSTKLEDSAMYFCASRTGGNQPQHFGDGTRLSIL.

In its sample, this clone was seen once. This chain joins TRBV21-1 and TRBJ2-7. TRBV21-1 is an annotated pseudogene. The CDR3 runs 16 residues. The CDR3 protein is CASSKELGRSSYEQYF. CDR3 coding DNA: TGTGCCAGCAGCAAAGAGCTAGGCAGGAGCTCCTACGAGCAGTACTTC.

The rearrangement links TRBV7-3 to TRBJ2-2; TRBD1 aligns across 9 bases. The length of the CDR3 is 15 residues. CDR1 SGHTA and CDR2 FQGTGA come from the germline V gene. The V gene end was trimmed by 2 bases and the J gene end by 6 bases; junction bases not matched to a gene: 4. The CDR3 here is CASSLGDRVPGELFF. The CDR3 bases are TGTGCCAGCAGCTTAGGGGACAGGGTACCCGGGGAGCTGTTTTTT.

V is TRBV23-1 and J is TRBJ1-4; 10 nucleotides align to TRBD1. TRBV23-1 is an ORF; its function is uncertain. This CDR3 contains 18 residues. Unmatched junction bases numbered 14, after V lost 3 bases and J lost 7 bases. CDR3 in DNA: TGCGCCAGCAGTCATTACTCAGGTCGGACAGGGGGTCTTGAAAAACTGTTTTTT. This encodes CASSHYSGRTGGLEKLFF.